Presented here are 9 T cell receptor beta chains from one specimen sequenced in a study of blood T cell repertoires in COVID-19. Assay: immunoSEQ multiplex PCR; the TCRdb copy retains only in-frame clones and omits some. Counted here are hundreds of thousands of clones, more than 80% occurring once; the ten biggest clones make up around 0.85%. Sequencing was carried out using PBMCs or T cells enriched from blood (not recorded which). The origin of the receptors is a man in his forties or fifties who had been exposed to COVID-19.

The chain couples TRBV2 to TRBJ1-1; 9 nucleotides match TRBD1. V lost 8 bases to trimming and J lost 0 bases; unmatched junction nucleotides: 10. Germline V gene data show CDR1 as SNHLY and CDR2 as FYNNEI. CDR3 length: 16 residues. The CDR3 sequence: CASGWTGDLMNTEAFF. For the CDR3, the DNA is TGTGCCAGCGGATGGACAGGGGACCTCATGAACACTGAAGCTTTCTTT.

V gene TRBV28 combines with J gene TRBJ1-2; 8 bases fit TRBD1. There are 13 residues in the CDR3. Germline CDR1 and CDR2: MDHEN and SYDVKM. V gave up 8 bases and J gave up 5 bases; unmatched junction bases: 7. This CDR3 is CASHPGQEYGYTF. The CDR3 bases are TGTGCCAGCCATCCGGGACAGGAATATGGCTACACCTTC.

The V gene is TRBV18, the J gene TRBJ1-5; 9 bases fit TRBD1. V was clipped by 3 bases and J by 6 bases; unmatched bases: 12. The CDR3 covers 17 residues. Germline V gene sequence: CDR1 KGHSH, CDR2 LQKENI. CDR3 nucleotide sequence: TGTGCCAGCTCACCGCGGATACCGGGACAGGGTACTCAGCCCCAGCATTTT. It yields the protein CASSPRIPGQGTQPQHF.

The V call is TRBV18, the J call TRBJ2-3, with TRBD1 matching 7 bases. The CDR3 extends over 15 amino acids. Looked up from germline, CDR1 is KGHSH and CDR2 is LQKENI. The trim removed 1 base at V and 0 bases at J, leaving 1 base unmatched. DNA of the CDR3: TGTGCCAGCTCACCACAGGGGGCTAGCACAGATACGCAGTATTTT. This sequence encodes CASSPQGASTDTQYF.

V and J are TRBV11-2 and TRBJ1-6; tentatively, D is TRBD1 (6 bases). The CDR3 is made up of 18 amino acids. Germline values: CDR1 SGHAT, CDR2 FQNNGV. V lost 1 base and J 0 bases, leaving 13 bases between the germline ends. CDR3 sequence reads: CASSLVAGVRSYNSPLHF. CDR3 nucleotide sequence: TGTGCCAGCAGCTTAGTCGCAGGGGTGCGCTCCTATAATTCACCCCTCCACTTT.

The rearrangement joins TRBV11-2 to TRBJ1-5, with D uncertain. This CDR3 region has 13 residues. CDR1 and CDR2 from the germline V gene are SGHAT and FQNNGV. Trimming stripped 1 base from V and 7 bases from J, with 8 bases between. This chain's CDR3 is CASSLGQIQPQHF. As DNA, the CDR3 is TGTGCCAGCAGCTTAGGGCAGATACAGCCCCAGCATTTT.

The gene calls are TRBV11-2 and TRBJ1-4; possible D gene TRBD1, 6 bases. The V end lost 1 base, the J end lost 10 bases, and 22 bases lay between the germline ends. The CDR3 consists of 17 residues. CDR1 and CDR2 (germline): SGHAT, FQNNGV. CDR3 protein: CASSLVPTGSFSRKLFF. CDR3 bases: TGTGCCAGCAGCTTAGTGCCCACAGGGTCGTTTTCGAGAAAACTGTTTTTT.

The gene calls are TRBV6-5 and TRBJ1-1; a weak D match, TRBD1 (5 bases). The V gene lost 5 bases and the J gene lost 6 bases, with 7 bases spanning the gap. In germline, CDR1 is MNHEY, CDR2 SVGAGI. This CDR3 is built from 11 residues. CDR3 DNA: TGTGCCAGCAGTACGACAGCTGAAGCTTTCTTT. It specifies CASSTTAEAFF.

The V call is TRBV28, the J call TRBJ2-1, with TRBD2 matching over 9 bases. Germline V lookup: CDR1 MDHEN, CDR2 SYDVKM. There are 15 residues in the CDR3. The trim removed 7 bases at V and 0 bases at J, leaving 4 bases unmatched. Here the CDR3 reads CASISSGGSYNEQFF. The CDR3 coding sequence is TGTGCCAGCATCAGTAGCGGGGGCTCCTACAATGAGCAGTTCTTC.